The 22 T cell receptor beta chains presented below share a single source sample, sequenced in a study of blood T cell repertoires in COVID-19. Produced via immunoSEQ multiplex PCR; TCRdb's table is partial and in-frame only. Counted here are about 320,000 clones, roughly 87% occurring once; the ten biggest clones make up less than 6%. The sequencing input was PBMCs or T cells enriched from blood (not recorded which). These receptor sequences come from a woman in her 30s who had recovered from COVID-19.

The CDR3 sequence is CSVWTQGTLHF. In DNA form, the CDR3 reads TGCAGCGTGTGGACCCAGGGCACCCTCCACTTT. The chain is built from TRBV29-1 and TRBJ1-6; a weak D match, TRBD1 (5 bases). The CDR3 covers 11 residues. Germline CDR1 reads SQVTM; CDR2 reads ANQGSEA. Trimming stripped 6 bases from V and 14 bases from J, with 14 bases between. Full variable domain (rest looked up from reference TRBV29-1 and TRBJ1-6): SAVISQKPSRDICQRGTSLTIQCQVDSQVTMMFWYRQQPGQSLTLIATANQGSEATYESGFVIDKFPISRPNLTFSTLTVSNMSPEDSSIYLCSVWTQGTLHFGNGTRLTVT.

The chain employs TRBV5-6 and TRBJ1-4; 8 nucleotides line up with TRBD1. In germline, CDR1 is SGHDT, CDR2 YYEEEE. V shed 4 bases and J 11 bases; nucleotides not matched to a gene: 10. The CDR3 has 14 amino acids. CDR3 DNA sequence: TGTGCCAGCAGCGACTGGACAGGGACAAGCAAACTGTTTTTT. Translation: CASSDWTGTSKLFF.

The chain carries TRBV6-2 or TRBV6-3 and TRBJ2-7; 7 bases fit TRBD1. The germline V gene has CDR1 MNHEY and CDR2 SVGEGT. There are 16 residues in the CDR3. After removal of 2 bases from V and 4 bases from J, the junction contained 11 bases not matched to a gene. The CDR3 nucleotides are TGTGCCAGCAGTTACCTAGCCTCGGGACAGTCATACGAGCAGTACTTC. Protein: CASSYLASGQSYEQYF.

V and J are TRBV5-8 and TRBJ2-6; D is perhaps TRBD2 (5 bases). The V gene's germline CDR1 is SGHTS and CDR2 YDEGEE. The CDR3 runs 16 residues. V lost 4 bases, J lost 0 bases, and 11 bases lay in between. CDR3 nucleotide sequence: TGTGCCAGCAGCACCGGGATTCTCTCTGGGGCCAACGTCCTGACTTTC. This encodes CASSTGILSGANVLTF.

CDR3 in amino acids: CASSGYLTENSPLHF. CDR3 coding DNA: TGTGCCAGCAGCGGCTATCTGACAGAAAATTCACCCCTCCACTTT. The J gene is TRBJ1-6, the V gene TRBV6-1, with a weak D call TRBD1 (5 bases). CDR1 and CDR2 from the germline V gene are MNHNS and SASEGT. The CDR3 runs 15 residues. V was trimmed by 6 bases and J by 7 bases, leaving 16 bases between them.

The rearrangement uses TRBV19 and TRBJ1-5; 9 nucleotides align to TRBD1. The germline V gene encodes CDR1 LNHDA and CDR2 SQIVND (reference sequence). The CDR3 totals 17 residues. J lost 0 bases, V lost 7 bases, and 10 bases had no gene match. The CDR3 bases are TGTGCCAGTACAAGATGGGGGACAGGGCATAGCAATCAGCCCCAGCATTTT. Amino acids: CASTRWGTGHSNQPQHF.

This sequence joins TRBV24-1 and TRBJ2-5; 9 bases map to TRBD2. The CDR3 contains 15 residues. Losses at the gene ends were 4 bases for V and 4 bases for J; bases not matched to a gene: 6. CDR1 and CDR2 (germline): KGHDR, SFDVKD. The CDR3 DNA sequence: TGTGCCACCAGTGAGTCGACTAGCGGAGGAGAGACCCAGTACTTC. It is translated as CATSESTSGGETQYF.

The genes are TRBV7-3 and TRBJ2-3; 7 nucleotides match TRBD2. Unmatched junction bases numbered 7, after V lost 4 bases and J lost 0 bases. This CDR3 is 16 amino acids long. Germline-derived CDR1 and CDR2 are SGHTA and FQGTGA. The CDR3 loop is CASSSSWRGSTDTQYF. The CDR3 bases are TGTGCCAGCAGCTCCAGCTGGCGGGGGAGCACAGATACGCAGTATTTT. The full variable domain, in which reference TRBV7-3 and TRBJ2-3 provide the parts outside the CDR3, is GAGVSQTPSNKVTEKGKYVELRCDPISGHTALYWYRQSLGQGPEFLIYFQGTGAADDSGLPNDRFFAVRPEGSVSTLKIQRTERGDSAVYLCASSSSWRGSTDTQYFGPGTRLTVL.

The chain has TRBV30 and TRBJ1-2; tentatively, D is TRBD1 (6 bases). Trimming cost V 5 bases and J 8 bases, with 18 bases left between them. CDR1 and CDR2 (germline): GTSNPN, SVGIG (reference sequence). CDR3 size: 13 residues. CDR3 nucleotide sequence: TGTGCCTGGGCCGGGACACAAAAAGAAGGCTACACCTTC. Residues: CAWAGTQKEGYTF.

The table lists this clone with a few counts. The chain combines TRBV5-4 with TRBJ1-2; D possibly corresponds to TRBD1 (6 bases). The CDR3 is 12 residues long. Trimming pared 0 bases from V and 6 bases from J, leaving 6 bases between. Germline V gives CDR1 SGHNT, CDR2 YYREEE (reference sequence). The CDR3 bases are TGTGCCAGCAGCTTGGACAGGGATGGCTACACCTTC. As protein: CASSLDRDGYTF.

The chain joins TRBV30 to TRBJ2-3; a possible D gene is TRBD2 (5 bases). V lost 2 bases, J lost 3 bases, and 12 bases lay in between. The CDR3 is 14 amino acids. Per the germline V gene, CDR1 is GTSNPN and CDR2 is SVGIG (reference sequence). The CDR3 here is CAWSPGVGTDTQYF. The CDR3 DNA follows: TGTGCCTGGAGTCCCGGGGTGGGTACAGATACGCAGTATTTT.

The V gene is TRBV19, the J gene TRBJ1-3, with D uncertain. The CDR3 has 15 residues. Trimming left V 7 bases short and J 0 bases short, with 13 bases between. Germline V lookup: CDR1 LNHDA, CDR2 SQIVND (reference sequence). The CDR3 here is CASTADGSSGNTIYF. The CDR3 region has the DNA TGTGCCAGTACCGCGGACGGGAGCTCTGGAAACACCATATATTTT.

The chain's CDR3 is CASSLVRAYEQYF. The CDR3 DNA follows: TGTGCCAGCAGCTTAGTCAGGGCCTACGAGCAGTACTTC. The chain uses TRBV11-2 and TRBJ2-7; TRBD1 is a possible D gene (5 bases). The CDR3 length is 13 residues. CDR1 and CDR2 from the germline V gene are SGHAT and FQNNGV. The V end was cut by 1 base, the J end by 2 bases, with 6 bases between.

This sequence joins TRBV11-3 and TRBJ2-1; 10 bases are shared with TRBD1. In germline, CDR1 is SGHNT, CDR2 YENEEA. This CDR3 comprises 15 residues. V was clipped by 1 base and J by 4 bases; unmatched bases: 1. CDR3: CASSLGGQGYNEQFF. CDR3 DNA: TGTGCCAGCAGCTTAGGGGGACAGGGGTACAATGAGCAGTTCTTC.

DNA of the CDR3: TGTGCCAGCAGTTTAGGGCCCTTTCTAAGCACAGATACGCAGTATTTT. It translates to CASSLGPFLSTDTQYF. This chain connects TRBV27 to TRBJ2-3; D gene ambiguous. This CDR3 spans 16 amino acids. Germline CDR1 reads MNHEY; CDR2 reads SMNVEV (reference sequence). V shed 2 bases and J shed 0 bases, with 12 bases lying between them.

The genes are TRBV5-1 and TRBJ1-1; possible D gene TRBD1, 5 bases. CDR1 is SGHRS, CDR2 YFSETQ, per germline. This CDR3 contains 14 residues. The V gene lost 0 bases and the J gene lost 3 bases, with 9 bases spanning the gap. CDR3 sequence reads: CASSLGGRDTEAFF. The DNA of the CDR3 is TGCGCCAGCAGCTTGGGGGGCAGGGACACTGAAGCTTTCTTT.

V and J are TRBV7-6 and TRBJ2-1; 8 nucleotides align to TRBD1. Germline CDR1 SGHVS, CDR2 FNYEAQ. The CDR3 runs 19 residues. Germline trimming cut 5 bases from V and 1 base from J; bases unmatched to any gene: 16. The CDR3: CASSQLTGAGLVSYNEQFF. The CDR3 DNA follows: TGTGCCAGCAGCCAATTGACAGGGGCGGGTTTAGTGTCCTACAATGAGCAGTTCTTC.

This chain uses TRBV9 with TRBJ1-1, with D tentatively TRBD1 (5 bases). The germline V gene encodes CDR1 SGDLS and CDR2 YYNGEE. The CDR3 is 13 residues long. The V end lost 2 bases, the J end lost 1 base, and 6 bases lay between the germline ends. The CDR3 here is CASSVDKNTEAFF. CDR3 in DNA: TGTGCCAGCAGCGTGGACAAGAACACTGAAGCTTTCTTT.

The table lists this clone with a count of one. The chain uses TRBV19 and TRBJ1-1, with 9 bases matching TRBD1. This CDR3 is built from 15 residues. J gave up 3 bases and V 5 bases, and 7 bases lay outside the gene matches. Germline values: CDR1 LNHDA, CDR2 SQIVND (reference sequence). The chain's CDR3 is CASSFTGTGYTEAFF. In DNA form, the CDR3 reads TGTGCCAGTAGTTTTACCGGGACAGGGTACACTGAAGCTTTCTTT.

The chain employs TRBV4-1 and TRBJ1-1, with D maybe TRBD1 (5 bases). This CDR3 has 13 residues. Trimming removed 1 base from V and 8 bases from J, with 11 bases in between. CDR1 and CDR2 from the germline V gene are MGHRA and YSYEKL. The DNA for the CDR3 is TGCGCCAGCAGCCAAGTAGAGACAGTAGAAGCTTTCTTT. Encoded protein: CASSQVETVEAFF.

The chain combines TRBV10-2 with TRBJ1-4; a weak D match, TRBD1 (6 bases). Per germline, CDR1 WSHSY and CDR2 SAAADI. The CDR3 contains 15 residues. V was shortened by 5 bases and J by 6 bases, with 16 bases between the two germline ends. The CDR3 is CASSTTGIPYEKLFF. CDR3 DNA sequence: TGCGCCAGCAGTACTACAGGGATCCCTTATGAAAAACTGTTTTTT.

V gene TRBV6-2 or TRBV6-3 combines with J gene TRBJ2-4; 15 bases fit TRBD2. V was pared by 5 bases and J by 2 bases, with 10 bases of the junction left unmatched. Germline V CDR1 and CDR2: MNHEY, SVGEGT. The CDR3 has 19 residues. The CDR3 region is CASSPRGLAGGNTKNIQYF. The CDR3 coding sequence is TGTGCCAGCAGTCCCCGGGGACTAGCGGGGGGCAATACCAAAAACATTCAGTACTTC.